The 17 T cell receptor beta chains presented below share a single source sample, sequenced in a study of T-cell memory formation after mild COVID-19. TCRdb called the 5' RACE reads again in MiXCR, with one record for every CDR3 protein. The table lists 500,000 to 600,000 distinct CDR3 sequences, roughly 17% of them singletons. Sequencing was performed on PBMCs or a T cell subset sorted from them (not recorded which). These receptors were taken from an adult woman who had mild COVID-19 (a few samples of this study predate the infection). Cell type and time point are not known.

This sequence joins TRBV13 and TRBJ1-1; D unresolved. The V end was cut by 6 bases, the J end by 5 bases, with 22 bases between. This CDR3 is 16 amino acids long. Germline loops: CDR1 PRHDT, CDR2 FYEKMQ (reference sequence). Written as DNA, the CDR3 is TGTGCCAGCAGTGGTCGGCACCGGGGAAGTATTACTGAAGCTTTCTTT. Its protein is CASSGRHRGSITEAFF.

This clonotype was observed a handful of times. V and J are TRBV7-9 and TRBJ2-1; TRBD2 matches 8 bases. J gave up 9 bases and V 1 base, and 2 bases lay outside the gene matches. Germline CDR1 SEHNR, CDR2 FQNEAQ (reference sequence). The CDR3 runs to 13 residues. CDR3 sequence reads: CASSLGSGSEQFF. Written as DNA, the CDR3 is TGTGCCAGCAGCTTAGGGAGCGGGAGTGAGCAGTTCTTC. Full variable domain (rest looked up from reference TRBV7-9 and TRBJ2-1): DTGVSQNPRHKITKRGQNVTFRCDPISEHNRLYWYRQTLGQGPEFLTYFQNEAQLEKSRLLSDRFSAERPKGSFSTLEIQRTEQGDSAMYLCASSLGSGSEQFFGPGTRLTVL.

V and J are TRBV3-1 and TRBJ2-3; unclear D gene. CDR1 LGHDT and CDR2 YNNKEL come from the germline V gene (reference sequence). The CDR3 is made up of 17 amino acids. The V and J ends lost 4 bases and 0 bases respectively, with 17 bases between them. CDR3 nucleotides: TGTGCCAGCAGCCCCTACGAGAGGCGGATAAGCACAGATACGCAGTATTTT. This translates into CASSPYERRISTDTQYF.

The chain links TRBV4-3 to TRBJ2-1; possibly TRBD1 or TRBD2 for D (5 bases each). V was pared by 0 bases and J by 5 bases, with 14 bases between. The CDR3 loop spans 16 amino acids. Germline V CDR1 and CDR2: LGHNA, YSLEER. CDR3 residues: CASSQDLGTGNNEQFF. CDR3 DNA: TGCGCCAGCAGCCAAGACCTCGGGACGGGGAACAATGAGCAGTTCTTC.

J is TRBJ1-2 and V is TRBV12-3 or TRBV12-4, with no clear D. The CDR3 is 15 residues long. Between the trimmed V and J ends, which lost 5 bases and 0 bases, there was a span of 13 bases. CDR3 loop: CASSSQLGTNYGYTF. CDR3 sequence (DNA): TGTGCCAGCAGTAGTCAGTTGGGGACTAACTATGGCTACACCTTC.

The rearrangement uses TRBV20-1 and TRBJ2-3, with a weak D call TRBD1 (6 bases). In germline, CDR1 is DFQATT, CDR2 SNEGSKA (reference sequence). V lost 0 bases and J lost 2, with 12 bases in between. The CDR3 extends over 15 amino acids. In nucleotides, the CDR3 is TGCAGTGCTAGAGATCGGACAGAGTACACAGATACGCAGTATTTT. This sequence encodes CSARDRTEYTDTQYF.

The chain couples TRBV5-1 to TRBJ2-4; D unresolved. This CDR3 is built from 15 residues. V was shortened by 0 bases and J by 7 bases, with 14 bases between the two germline ends. Per germline, CDR1 SGHRS and CDR2 YFSETQ. DNA for the CDR3: TGCGCCAGCAGCTTGGGGGCCTTGAGTACGAACATTCAGTACTTC. Its protein product is CASSLGALSTNIQYF. The full variable domain, its missing parts supplied by reference TRBV5-1 and TRBJ2-4, is KAGVTQTPRYLIKTRGQQVTLSCSPISGHRSVSWYQQTPGQGLQFLFEYFSETQRNKGNFPGRFSGRQFSNSRSEMNVSTLELGDSALYLCASSLGALSTNIQYFGAGTRLSVL.

This clonotype was picked up a small number of times. The rearrangement links TRBV10-3 to TRBJ2-2; D is perhaps TRBD2 (6 bases). From germline, CDR1 is ENHRY and CDR2 SYGVKD. Trimming took off 3 bases at V and 5 bases at J, with 13 bases between the two ends. The CDR3 loop spans 15 amino acids. In DNA, the CDR3 is TGTGCCATCAGTGATTGGAGGGTCGAGACCGGGGAGCTGTTTTTT. Amino acid sequence: CAISDWRVETGELFF.

The genes are TRBV7-2 and TRBJ2-2; TRBD2 aligns across 9 bases. Losses at the gene ends were 2 bases for V and 3 bases for J; bases not matched to a gene: 10. The CDR3 totals 18 residues. Germline CDR1 and CDR2: SGHTA and FQGNSA. Here the CDR3 DNA reads TGTGCCAGCAGCTTAAGGATGGTAGCGGGAGTATACACCGGGGAGCTGTTTTTT. This codes for CASSLRMVAGVYTGELFF.

This clonotype was counted only a few times. The chain links TRBV5-6 to TRBJ1-1; possible D gene TRBD1, 5 bases. Trimming removed 4 bases at V and 2 bases at J, with 21 bases between. CDR1 and CDR2 from the germline V gene are SGHDT and YYEEEE. The length of the CDR3 is 17 residues. The CDR3 DNA follows: TGTGCCAGCAGCCCATTCTCCTCTTTAACAGGCAACACTGAAGCTTTCTTT. It yields the protein CASSPFSSLTGNTEAFF.

A few counts support this clonotype. The genes are TRBV5-4 and TRBJ2-2; D remains unclear. The CDR3 is 14 residues long. Looked up from germline, CDR1 is SGHNT and CDR2 is YYREEE (reference sequence). V lost 0 bases and J lost 3, with 6 bases in between. CDR3 amino acids: CASSLAVDTGELFF. For the CDR3, the DNA is TGTGCCAGCAGCTTGGCCGTGGACACCGGGGAGCTGTTTTTT.

The chain has TRBV6-5 and TRBJ2-7, with 7 bases matching TRBD2. This CDR3 is built from 17 residues. The V segment lost 1 base and the J segment 3 bases; nucleotides outside the gene matches: 12. Germline-derived CDR1 and CDR2 are MNHEY and SVGAGI. Here the CDR3 DNA reads TGTGCCAGCAGTTACTATGGGCCAGGGCGGGGGAACTACGAGCAGTACTTC. This encodes CASSYYGPGRGNYEQYF.

This clonotype came up a few times. The rearrangement links TRBV6-1 to TRBJ2-3, with no clear D. Germline CDR1 is MNHNS and CDR2 is SASEGT. The V end was cut by 2 bases, the J end by 2 bases, with 8 bases between. This CDR3 region has 14 residues. This CDR3 reads CASSEMPDTDTQYF. The CDR3 DNA follows: TGTGCCAGCAGTGAAATGCCTGACACAGATACGCAGTATTTT.

This rearrangement joins TRBV5-1 to TRBJ2-7, with D perhaps TRBD1 or TRBD2 (5 bases each). Per the germline V gene, CDR1 is SGHRS and CDR2 is YFSETQ. The CDR3 loop spans 16 amino acids. V gave up 1 base and J gave up 0 bases, with 14 bases separating them. The CDR3 DNA is TGCGCCAGCAGCTTGAATTCTGAGGGGCCCTCCTACGAGCAGTACTTC. This gives the protein CASSLNSEGPSYEQYF.

This clonotype was counted between two and nine times. This chain joins TRBV7-9 and TRBJ1-2; TRBD1 matches 7 bases. The V segment lost 3 bases and the J segment 8 bases; nucleotides outside the gene matches: 9. This CDR3 is built from 14 residues. Germline V gives CDR1 SEHNR, CDR2 FQNEAQ (reference sequence). CDR3 residues: CASSFPGTEIGYTF. The CDR3 DNA sequence: TGTGCCAGCAGCTTTCCCGGGACAGAGATCGGCTACACCTTC.

This sequence joins TRBV29-1 and TRBJ1-1; D may be TRBD1 (6 bases). This CDR3 is 12 amino acids long. The germline V gene encodes CDR1 SQVTM and CDR2 ANQGSEA. Trimming stripped 6 bases from V and 5 bases from J, with 13 bases between. The CDR3 sequence: CSVQQGGTEAFF. CDR3 bases: TGCAGCGTGCAACAGGGAGGTACTGAAGCTTTCTTT.

On this clonotype itself: Its ends do not fully match the called genes, so a read error is possible. The chain employs TRBV7-8 and TRBJ1-1; no reliable D call. Germline lookup yields CDR1 SGHVS and CDR2 FQNEAQ. The CDR3 covers 14 residues. CDR3 region: CASRLAELNTEAFF. In DNA, the CDR3 is TGTGCCAGCAGATTAGCCGAGCTGAACACTGAAGCTTTCTTT.